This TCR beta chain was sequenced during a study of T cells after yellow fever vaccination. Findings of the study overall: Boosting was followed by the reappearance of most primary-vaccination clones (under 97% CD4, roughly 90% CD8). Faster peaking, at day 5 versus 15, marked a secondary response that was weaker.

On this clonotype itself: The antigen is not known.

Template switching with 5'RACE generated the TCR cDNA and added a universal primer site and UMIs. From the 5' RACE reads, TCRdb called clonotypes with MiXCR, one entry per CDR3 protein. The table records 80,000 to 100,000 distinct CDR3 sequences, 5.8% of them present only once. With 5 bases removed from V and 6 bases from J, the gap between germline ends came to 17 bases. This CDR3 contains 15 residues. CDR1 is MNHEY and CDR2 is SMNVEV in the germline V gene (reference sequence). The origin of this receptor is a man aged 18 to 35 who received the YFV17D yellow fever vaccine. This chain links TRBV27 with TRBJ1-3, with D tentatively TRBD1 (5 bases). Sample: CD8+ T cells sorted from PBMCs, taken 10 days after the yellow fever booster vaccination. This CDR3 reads CASSLGQPNLNTIYF. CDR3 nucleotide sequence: TGTGCCAGCAGTCTGGGGCAGCCAAATTTAAACACCATATATTTT.